A single sample is the source of the 21 T cell receptor beta chains below, sequenced in a study of response to subunit inactivated influenza vaccine. Each CDR3 protein gets one entry after TCRdb re-called the RT-PCR reads with MiXCR. This table has hundreds of thousands of distinct CDR3 sequences, about 11% appearing once. This sample was also put to use in a study of T cells expressing NK-cell markers. That work states: A 5'RACE template switching approach incorporating UMIs was used to make TCR beta cDNA.

Sequenced material: PBMCs from blood, taken on the day of vaccination. The receptors stem from a man aged 50 or older who received an inactivated influenza vaccine.

The chain links TRBV11-2 to TRBJ1-6; 9 nucleotides align to TRBD1. V was clipped by 7 bases and J by 4 bases; unmatched bases: 8. In germline, CDR1 is SGHAT, CDR2 FQNNGV. The CDR3 length is 16 residues. The CDR3 region has the DNA TGTGCCAGCAAAGTCGTCGGGACAGGGTATAATTCACCCCTCCACTTT. It codes for CASKVVGTGYNSPLHF.

The chain employs TRBV7-3 and TRBJ1-5; TRBD1 aligns across 7 bases. V dropped 11 bases and J dropped 4; count of bases not matched to a gene: 11. CDR1 is SGHTA, CDR2 FQGTGA, per germline. CDR3 length equals 14 residues. The CDR3 loop is CAHLVCRGNQPQHF. The CDR3 DNA is TGTGCCCACCTAGTGTGCAGGGGGAATCAGCCCCAGCATTTT.

This clonotype was detected a few times. J is TRBJ2-7 and V is TRBV20-1; 8 bases are shared with TRBD1. V dropped 2 bases and J dropped 6; count of bases not matched to a gene: 6. Germline V gene data show CDR1 as DFQATT and CDR2 as SNEGSKA (reference sequence). The CDR3 is made up of 13 amino acids. The CDR3 loop reads CSARPGGTGEQYF. The DNA of the CDR3 is TGCAGTGCTAGACCTGGAGGGACAGGCGAGCAGTACTTC.

J is TRBJ2-1 and V is TRBV4-3, with TRBD2 matching 13 bases. This CDR3 has 18 amino acids. Germline-derived CDR1 and CDR2 are LGHNA and YSLEER. V lost 4 bases to trimming and J lost 9 bases; unmatched junction nucleotides: 15. CDR3 coding DNA: TGCGCCAGCAGCCGCGAACTTACGCTGGGACTAGCGGGAAGTGAGCAGTTCTTC. This codes for CASSRELTLGLAGSEQFF.

The CDR3 loop reads CASSLVASSGSASYEQYF. The CDR3 DNA sequence: TGTGCCAGCAGCTTAGTAGCATCCAGCGGGAGTGCCTCCTACGAGCAGTACTTC. The rearrangement links TRBV11-2 to TRBJ2-7, with 8 bases lining up with TRBD2. Per the germline V gene, CDR1 is SGHAT and CDR2 is FQNNGV. CDR3 size: 18 residues. Losses at the gene ends were 1 base for V and 0 bases for J; bases not matched to a gene: 11. Drawing the rest from reference TRBV11-2 and TRBJ2-7, the complete variable domain is EAGVAQSPRYKIIEKRQSVAFWCNPISGHATLYWYQQILGQGPKLLIQFQNNGVVDDSQLPKDRFSAERLKGVDSTLKIQPAKLEDSAVYLCASSLVASSGSASYEQYFGPGTRLTVT.

This clonotype appeared a few times. The rearrangement joins TRBV12-3 or TRBV12-4 to TRBJ2-2, with D perhaps matching TRBD1 (6 bases). The germline V and J ends were trimmed by 5 bases and 6 bases, with 10 bases remaining between them. The CDR3 is 13 amino acids. CDR3 nucleotides: TGTGCCAGCAGTCCACACAGGGCCGGGGAGCTGTTTTTT. Translated, it gives CASSPHRAGELFF.

V is TRBV28 and J is TRBJ2-7; unclear D gene. Germline-derived CDR1 and CDR2 are MDHEN and SYDVKM. V shed 6 bases and J shed 7 bases, with 16 bases lying between them. The length of the CDR3 is 13 residues. The CDR3 nucleotides are TGTGCCAGCAGCCTTGCTGGATCGGAGGAGCAGTACTTC. This gives the protein CASSLAGSEEQYF.

Only a few counts were recorded for this clonotype. The chain carries TRBV10-3 and TRBJ2-5; TRBD2 matches 10 bases. CDR1 and CDR2 from the germline V gene are ENHRY and SYGVKD. The J segment lost 4 bases and the V segment lost 6 bases, leaving 8 bases of the junction unmatched. This CDR3 region has 15 residues. CDR3 bases: TGTGCCATCAGCGCCCGTGAGCGGGAGGGAGAGACCCAGTACTTC. This gives the protein CAISAREREGETQYF.

This clonotype has just a few counts. The chain combines TRBV5-1 with TRBJ2-3; D is undetermined. Germline V gives CDR1 SGHRS, CDR2 YFSETQ. The CDR3 totals 11 residues. V shed 7 bases and J shed 5 bases, with 8 bases lying between them. The CDR3 nucleotides are TGCGCCAGCCAAGAGAGAGATACGCAGTATTTT. Translating it yields CASQERDTQYF.

This clonotype was observed many times. This chain connects TRBV7-9 to TRBJ2-7; the match to TRBD1 covers 7 bases. Trimming cost V 6 bases and J 0 bases; bases outside gene matches: 11. Germline CDR1 is SEHNR and CDR2 is FQNEAQ (reference sequence). The CDR3 is made up of 16 amino acids. The CDR3 reads CASSLTKGTASYEQYF. The CDR3 coding sequence is TGTGCCAGCAGTTTGACTAAAGGGACAGCCTCCTACGAGCAGTACTTC.

This chain joins TRBV28 and TRBJ2-1; 8 bases are a match to TRBD2. Unmatched junction bases numbered 12, after V lost 5 bases and J lost 6 bases. CDR3 size: 16 residues. Germline-derived CDR1 and CDR2 are MDHEN and SYDVKM. CDR3 bases: TGTGCCAGCAGTCCACTCCCGGGGGGGCCCCTCAATGAGCAGTTCTTC. Its translation is CASSPLPGGPLNEQFF.

Here the CDR3 reads CASSDKTSGGRTGELFF. CDR3 sequence (DNA): TGTGCCAGCAGTGATAAGACTAGCGGGGGGCGTACCGGGGAGCTGTTTTTT. The chain couples TRBV6-2 or TRBV6-3 to TRBJ2-2, with 13 bases fitting TRBD2. The CDR3 is 17 residues long. V lost 5 bases and J lost 5; bases outside the gene matches: 8. Germline lookup yields CDR1 MNHEY and CDR2 SVGEGT.

The chain has TRBV2 and TRBJ2-7; D gene uncertain. This CDR3 has 14 amino acids. Looked up from germline, CDR1 is SNHLY and CDR2 is FYNNEI. Trimming stripped 5 bases from V and 2 bases from J, with 13 bases between. CDR3 sequence: CASSYSSLPYEQYF. For the CDR3, the DNA is TGTGCCAGCAGTTACTCCTCCCTCCCCTACGAGCAGTACTTC.

The J gene is TRBJ2-1, the V gene TRBV7-6, with D hard to call. CDR3 size: 16 residues. Per the germline V gene, CDR1 is SGHVS and CDR2 is FNYEAQ. V was cut by 5 bases and J by 7 bases, with 21 bases left in between. The CDR3 nucleotides are TGTGCCAGCAGCACCAGATCAGCCCGGACCGGGAATGAGCAGTTCTTC. Its protein product is CASSTRSARTGNEQFF.

This clonotype was observed a handful of times. This sequence joins TRBV11-1 and TRBJ2-7, with 7 bases aligning to TRBD1. The V gene end was trimmed by 5 bases and the J gene end by 3 bases; junction bases not matched to a gene: 10. Germline V gene lookup returns CDR1 SGHAT and CDR2 FQDESV (reference sequence). The CDR3 extends over 15 amino acids. CDR3 coding DNA: TGTGCCAGCAGCCCAGGGACAGACCAAATCTACGAGCAGTACTTC. This translates into CASSPGTDQIYEQYF. Full variable domain (missing parts from reference TRBV11-1 and TRBJ2-7): EAEVAQSPRYKITEKSQAVAFWCDPISGHATLYWYRQILGQGPELLVQFQDESVVDDSQLPKDRFSAERLKGVDSTLKIQPAELGDSAMYLCASSPGTDQIYEQYFGPGTRLTVT.

There are a few counts of this clonotype. V is TRBV28 and J is TRBJ2-7, with D perhaps TRBD1 (7 bases). Germline CDR1 MDHEN, CDR2 SYDVKM. CDR3 length: 13 amino acids. The V and J ends lost 11 bases and 0 bases respectively, with 14 bases between them. Here the CDR3 reads CACGDSLSYEQYF. The CDR3 region has the DNA TGTGCCTGCGGGGACAGCCTCTCCTACGAGCAGTACTTC. The complete variable domain, with remaining parts taken from reference TRBV28 and TRBJ2-7, reads DVKVTQSSRYLVKRTGEKVFLECVQDMDHENMFWYRQDPGLGLRLIYFSYDVKMKEKGDIPEGYSVSREKKERFSLILESASTNQTSMYLCACGDSLSYEQYFGPGTRLTVT.

The rearrangement uses TRBV28 and TRBJ2-7, with 14 bases aligning to TRBD2. The germline gives CDR1 MDHEN, CDR2 SYDVKM. The CDR3 contains 15 residues. Germline trimming cut 6 bases from V and 3 bases from J; bases unmatched to any gene: 4. DNA for the CDR3: TGTGCCAGCAGGGGGACTAGCGGGGGCCTCTACGAGCAGTACTTC. This codes for CASRGTSGGLYEQYF.

The chain couples TRBV12-3 or TRBV12-4 to TRBJ2-7; D is undetermined. Trimming pared 5 bases from V and 6 bases from J, leaving 17 bases between. CDR3 length equals 14 residues. The chain's CDR3 is CASSPKRDASEQYF. CDR3 nucleotide sequence: TGTGCCAGCAGTCCGAAGCGAGATGCCTCCGAGCAGTACTTC.

This clonotype was seen a few times. The V gene is TRBV3-1, the J gene TRBJ1-6, with 7 bases matching TRBD1. In germline, CDR1 is LGHDT, CDR2 YNNKEL (reference sequence). The length of the CDR3 is 14 residues. The trim removed 1 base at V and 9 bases at J, leaving 3 bases unmatched. The CDR3 loop is CASSQVQGVSPLHF. In DNA form, the CDR3 reads TGTGCCAGCAGCCAAGTCCAGGGGGTTTCACCCCTCCACTTT.

This clonotype occurred many times. The V call is TRBV7-9, the J call TRBJ2-7; D gene unclear. CDR3 length: 14 amino acids. Germline V CDR1 and CDR2: SEHNR, FQNEAQ (reference sequence). Trimming removed 4 bases at V and 1 base at J, with 11 bases between. The chain's CDR3 is CASSSLGLSYEQYF. DNA for the CDR3: TGTGCCAGCAGCTCCTTGGGCCTTTCCTACGAGCAGTACTTC. Full variable domain (rest looked up from reference TRBV7-9 and TRBJ2-7): DTGVSQNPRHKITKRGQNVTFRCDPISEHNRLYWYRQTLGQGPEFLTYFQNEAQLEKSRLLSDRFSAERPKGSFSTLEIQRTEQGDSAMYLCASSSLGLSYEQYFGPGTRLTVT.

V is TRBV3-1 and J is TRBJ2-3, with 11 bases matching TRBD2. The CDR3 consists of 15 residues. The trim removed 4 bases at V and 5 bases at J, leaving 5 bases unmatched. CDR1 is LGHDT, CDR2 YNNKEL, per germline (reference sequence). DNA of the CDR3: TGTGCCAGCAGCCTACTAGCGGGAGATAAAGATACGCAGTATTTT. It codes for CASSLLAGDKDTQYF.